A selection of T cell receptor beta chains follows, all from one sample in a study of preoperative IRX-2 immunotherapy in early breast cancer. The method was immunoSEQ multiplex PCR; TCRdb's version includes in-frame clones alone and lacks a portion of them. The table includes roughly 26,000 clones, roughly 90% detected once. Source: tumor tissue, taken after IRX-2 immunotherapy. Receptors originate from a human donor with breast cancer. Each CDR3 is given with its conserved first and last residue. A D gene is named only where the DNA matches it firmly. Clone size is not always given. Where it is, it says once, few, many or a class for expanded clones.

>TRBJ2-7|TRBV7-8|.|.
TGTGCCAGCAGCCCCGAGGGGTCCTCCTCCTACGAGCAGTACTTC
CASSPEGSSSYEQYF
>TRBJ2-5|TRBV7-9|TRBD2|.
TGTGCCAGCAGCTCGGCGGGTAGCGGGGGAATATTAGAGACCCAGTACTTC
CASSSAGSGGILETQYF
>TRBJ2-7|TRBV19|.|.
TGTGCCAGTAGTATCGGCACCTACTCCTACGAGCAGTACTTC
CASSIGTYSYEQYF
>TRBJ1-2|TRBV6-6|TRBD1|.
TGTGCCAGCAGTATTAATGGACAGGTCCAACGCTACACCTTC
CASSINGQVQRYTF
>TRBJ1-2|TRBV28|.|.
TGTGCCAGCAGTCCCCCCGTCTCAGGGGAGATGGTGGGTGGCTACACCTTC
CASSPPVSGEMVGGYTF
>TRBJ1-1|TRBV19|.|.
TGTGCCAGTAGTATGCAAGGGTGGAACACTGAAGCTTTCTTT
CASSMQGWNTEAFF
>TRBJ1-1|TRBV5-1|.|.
TGCGCCAGCAGCTTCTATTACCAGGGCACTGAAGCTTTCTTT
CASSFYYQGTEAFF
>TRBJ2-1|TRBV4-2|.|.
TGTGCCAGCAGCCCTCGTCTAGAATCGGGTGAGCAGTTCTTC
CASSPRLESGEQFF
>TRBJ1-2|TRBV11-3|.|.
TGTGCCAGCAGCCCTCAGAGGTGGGGCGAGAACTATGGCTACACCTTC
CASSPQRWGENYGYTF
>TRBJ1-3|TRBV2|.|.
TGTGCCAGCACGAGCTCTGGAAACACCATATATTTT
CASTSSGNTIYF
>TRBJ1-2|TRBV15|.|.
TGTGCCACCAGCAGAGACCTAGTAGGGACCTATGGCTACACCTTC
CATSRDLVGTYGYTF
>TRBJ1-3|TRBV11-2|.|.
TGTGCCAGCAGCCCGGGCCCCAGTACTGACACCATATATTTT
CASSPGPSTDTIYF
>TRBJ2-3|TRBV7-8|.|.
TGTGCCAGCAGCTTAGGCGGGGACAAGAGGTATTTT
CASSLGGDKRYF
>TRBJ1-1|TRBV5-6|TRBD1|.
TGTGCCAGCAGCTTGTCAGGGGACAGTAAAGCTTTCTTT
CASSLSGDSKAFF
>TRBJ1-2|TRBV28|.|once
TGTGCCAGCAGTTTACCGTTTTTGAACTATGGCTACACCTTC
CASSLPFLNYGYTF
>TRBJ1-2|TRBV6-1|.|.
TGTGCCAGCAGTGAAGGGCCGGTCCTAGAGTATGGCTACACCTTC
CASSEGPVLEYGYTF
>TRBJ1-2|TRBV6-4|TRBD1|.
TGTGCCAGCAGTGCCACAGGACAGGGGTATGGCTACACCTTC
CASSATGQGYGYTF
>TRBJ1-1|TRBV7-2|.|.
TGTGCCAGCAGCATTGACACTGAAGCTTTCTTT
CASSIDTEAFF
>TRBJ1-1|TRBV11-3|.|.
TGTGCCAGCAGCTTCAGTGGGGGAGCTTTCTTT
CASSFSGGAFF
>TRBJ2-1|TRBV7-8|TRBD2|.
TGTGCCAGCACCAGGCGCTCGGCGGGGGGAGACAATGAGCAGTTCTTC
CASTRRSAGGDNEQFF
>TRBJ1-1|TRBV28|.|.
TGTGCCAGCAGTCTGACGAACACTGAAGCTTTCTTT
CASSLTNTEAFF
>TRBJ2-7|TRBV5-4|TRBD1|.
TGTGCCAGCAGCTTTGGGACAGGGTCCGGGGAGCAGTACTTC
CASSFGTGSGEQYF
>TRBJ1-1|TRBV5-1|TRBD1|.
TGCGCCAGCAGCCCCCGGGACAGGGGGGGAATAGCTGAAGCTTTCTTT
CASSPRDRGGIAEAFF
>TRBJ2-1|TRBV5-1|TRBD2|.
TGCGCCAGCAGCTTGGAAGCTTGGCTAGCGGGGGATAATGAGCAGTTCTTC
CASSLEAWLAGDNEQFF
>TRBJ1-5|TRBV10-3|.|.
TGTGCCATCAGTGAGTCGCCCGGGGGCGTGGATCAGCCCCAGCATTTT
CAISESPGGVDQPQHF